This T cell receptor (beta chain) was sequenced for a study of cytomegalovirus exposure and HLA in healthy donors. Study-wide results and limits: Most TCRs appeared rarely, but some public TCRs recurred in many donors. Accounts indicate the classifier identified cytomegalovirus status with strong specificity and sensitivity. According to a subsequent analysis, TCR clusters from the first cohort were inclined to appear together in the 110 or so validation repertoires.

V dropped 6 bases and J dropped 7; count of bases not matched to a gene: 10. Germline loops: CDR1 PRHDT, CDR2 FYEKMQ (reference sequence). The CDR3 consists of 14 residues. Clones were read by immunoSEQ multiplex PCR, and TCRdb kept only the in-frame ones, dropping some. The sample gives tens of thousands of clones, roughly 95% of which show up once; about 4.5% is in the top ten. This clone was seen only once. The antigen is not known. The donors were in the approximately 130-subject validation cohort, distinct from the approximately 700-subject first cohort. V gene TRBV13 combines with J gene TRBJ1-1; 8 bases line up with TRBD1. Material for sequencing was PBMCs. The origin of this receptor is a woman in her late teens or twenties in good health and CMV-seropositive. CDR3 in amino acids: CASSPSWTGREAFF. The CDR3 bases are TGTGCCAGCAGTCCGTCCTGGACAGGGCGTGAAGCTTTCTTT.